This record concerns one TCR beta chain sequence. Its binding antigen is unknown. Base-call qualities are not available, and no considerably larger clone is one nucleotide away. Each collaborating institution followed its own protocols to collect whole blood in K2EDTA tubes. For TCRbeta analysis, collaborators shipped samples as frozen whole blood, isolated PBMCs, or DNA extracted from either of those sample types. The data originate from a study of blood T cell repertoires in COVID-19 (dated by TCRdb to the early 2020s). About the investigation overall: Collaborator samples came from the United States, Italy and Spain and covered acute and convalescent phases of COVID-19. A freely available public database, intended as a resource for researchers studying the immune response to SARS-CoV-2, is where the repertoires were released. Sample metadata almost always included a de-identified subject ID, COVID-19 status, age in years and sex. Samples came from the ongoing ImmuneRACE study (first 160 participants) plus 1,254 subjects from 6 global collaborators. The material from the prospective study consisted of cDNA or gDNA derived from T cells, B-cell-depleted T cells, or PBMCs. Where HLA class I and class II types were available, the types were taken from metadata supplied by the sample provider, not from assay-based typing. Subjects who had been exposed to COVID-19, were actively infected with it, or had recovered from it provided the deeply sampled blood TCRbeta repertoires that made up the dataset.

TCRbeta CDR3 regions were amplified from genomic DNA by means of the immunoSEQ Assay, a bias-controlled multiplex PCR. On the study's bioinformatics: The number of nucleated cells in each sample was estimated from the amplification of reference gene primers within the assay. To quantify the absolute abundance of each unique TCRbeta CDR3 rearrangement, sequence reads were collapsed and filtered. For each sample, productive Simpson clonality was calculated as the square root of Simpson's diversity index across productive rearrangements. TCRdb took over this immuneACCESS table, retaining in-frame rearrangements with V and J assigned. Such tables are incomplete; in checked studies, under half of the missing clones stem from an unresolved V gene, and the remainder is unexplained. From that table come the V and J calls and clone size; the DNA was used to work out D and trimming. Here the sample has fewer than 200,000 clones; about 88% occur a single time. The ten biggest clones cover roughly 1% of the sample.

The germline V gene specifies MGHRA as CDR1 and YSYEKL as CDR2. From the cysteine through the phenylalanine, the CDR3 covers 17 amino acids. Only the CDR3 region is kept as DNA, spanning 51 bases read in frame from base 1. V trim: 3 bases; J trim: 4 bases; unmatched bases: 4. Overall study outcomes, separate from this receptor: Clinical and demographic metadata were provided uncurated, with the amount varying by source and participant.

The sequence was collected from a man aged 40-55 years with acute or convalescent COVID-19. The sample taken for sequencing was peripheral blood. The chain couples TRBV4-1 to TRBJ2-1, and 15 junctional nucleotides match TRBD2. DNA sequence: TGCGCCAGCAGCCACCCGGGACTAGCGGGGGGTTACAATGAGCAGTTCTTC. Its protein product is CASSHPGLAGGYNEQFF.